The T cell receptor (beta chain) described here comes from a study of T cell clones after liver transplantation. Looking at the study overall: A pre-transplant mixed lymphocyte reaction with TCRbeta sequencing defined graft-donor-reactive clones followed in post-transplant blood. Standard immunosuppression, with no induction, continued until 12-24 months after transplant. Three of the eight recipients were HCV-positive; the rest had non-autoimmune, non-viral transplant indications.

Unstimulated PBMCs were sorted into CD3+CD4+ and CD3+CD8+ populations. The CDR3 has 13 amino acids. Germline CDR1 reads MGHRA; CDR2 reads YSYEKL. V lost 1 base and J 8 bases, leaving 10 bases between the germline ends. Data came from immunoSEQ multiplex PCR; TCRdb stores just in-frame clones and leaves some out. The sample has 51,000 or so clones; about 90% are singletons. This receptor was identified in a human patient who received a liver transplant. Some T cells may have originated in the graft donor. This chain links TRBV4-1 with TRBJ2-3; unclear D gene. The starting material was CD8+ T cells from blood, obtained 12 months after liver transplant. The CDR3 coding sequence is TGCGCCAGCAGCCAAGTCGAAGCACGTACGCAGTATTTT. Protein sequence: CASSQVEARTQYF.